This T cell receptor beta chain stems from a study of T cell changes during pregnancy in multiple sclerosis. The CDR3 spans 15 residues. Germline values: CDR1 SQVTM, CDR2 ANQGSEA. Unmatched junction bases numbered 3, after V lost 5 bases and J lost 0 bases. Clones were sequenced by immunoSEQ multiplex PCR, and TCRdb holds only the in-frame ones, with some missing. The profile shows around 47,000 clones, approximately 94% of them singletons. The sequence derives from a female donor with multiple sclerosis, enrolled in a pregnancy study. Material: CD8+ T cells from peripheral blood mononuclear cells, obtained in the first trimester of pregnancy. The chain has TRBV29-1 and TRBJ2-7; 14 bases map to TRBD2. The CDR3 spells CSVTGTSGSSYEQYF. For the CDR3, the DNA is TGCAGCGTTACCGGGACTAGCGGGAGCTCCTACGAGCAGTACTTC.